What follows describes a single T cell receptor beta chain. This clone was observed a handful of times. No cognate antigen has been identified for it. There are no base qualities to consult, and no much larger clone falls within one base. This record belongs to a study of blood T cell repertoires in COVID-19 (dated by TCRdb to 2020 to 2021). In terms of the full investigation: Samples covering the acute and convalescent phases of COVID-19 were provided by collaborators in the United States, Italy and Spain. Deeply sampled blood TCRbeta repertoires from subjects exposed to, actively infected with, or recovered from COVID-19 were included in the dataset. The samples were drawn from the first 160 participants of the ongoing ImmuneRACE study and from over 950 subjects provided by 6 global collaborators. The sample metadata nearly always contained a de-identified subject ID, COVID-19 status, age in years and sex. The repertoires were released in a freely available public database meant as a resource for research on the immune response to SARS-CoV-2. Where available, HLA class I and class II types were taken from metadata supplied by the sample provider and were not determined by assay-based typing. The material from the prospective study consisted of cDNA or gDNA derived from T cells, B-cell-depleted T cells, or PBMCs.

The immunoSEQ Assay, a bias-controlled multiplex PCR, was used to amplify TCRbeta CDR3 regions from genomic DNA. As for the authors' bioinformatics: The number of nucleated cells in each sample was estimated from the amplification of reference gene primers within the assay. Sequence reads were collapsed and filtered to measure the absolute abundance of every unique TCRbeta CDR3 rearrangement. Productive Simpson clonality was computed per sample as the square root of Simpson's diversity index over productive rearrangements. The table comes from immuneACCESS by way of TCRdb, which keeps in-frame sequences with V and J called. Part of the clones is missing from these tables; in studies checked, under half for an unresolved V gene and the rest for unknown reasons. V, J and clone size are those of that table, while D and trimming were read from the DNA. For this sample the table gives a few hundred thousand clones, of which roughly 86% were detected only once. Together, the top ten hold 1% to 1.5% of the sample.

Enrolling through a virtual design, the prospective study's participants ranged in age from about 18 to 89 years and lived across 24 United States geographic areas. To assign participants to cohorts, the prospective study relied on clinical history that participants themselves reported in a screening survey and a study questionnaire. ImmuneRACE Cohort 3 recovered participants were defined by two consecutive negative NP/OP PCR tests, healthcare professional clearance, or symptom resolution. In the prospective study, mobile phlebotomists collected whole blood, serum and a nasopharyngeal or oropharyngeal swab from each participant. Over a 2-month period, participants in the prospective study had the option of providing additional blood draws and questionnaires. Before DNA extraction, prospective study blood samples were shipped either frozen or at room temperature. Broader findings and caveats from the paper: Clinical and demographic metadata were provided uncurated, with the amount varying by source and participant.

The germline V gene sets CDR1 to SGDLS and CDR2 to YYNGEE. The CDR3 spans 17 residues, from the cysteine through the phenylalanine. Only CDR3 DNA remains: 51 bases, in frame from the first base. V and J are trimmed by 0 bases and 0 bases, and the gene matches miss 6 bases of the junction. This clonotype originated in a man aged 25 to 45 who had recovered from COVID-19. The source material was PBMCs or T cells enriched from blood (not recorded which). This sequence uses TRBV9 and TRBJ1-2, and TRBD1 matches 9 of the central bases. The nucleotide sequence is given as TGTGCCAGCAGCGTAGCACAGGGGGCCACCTCTAACTATGGCTACACCTTC. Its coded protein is CASSVAQGATSNYGYTF.